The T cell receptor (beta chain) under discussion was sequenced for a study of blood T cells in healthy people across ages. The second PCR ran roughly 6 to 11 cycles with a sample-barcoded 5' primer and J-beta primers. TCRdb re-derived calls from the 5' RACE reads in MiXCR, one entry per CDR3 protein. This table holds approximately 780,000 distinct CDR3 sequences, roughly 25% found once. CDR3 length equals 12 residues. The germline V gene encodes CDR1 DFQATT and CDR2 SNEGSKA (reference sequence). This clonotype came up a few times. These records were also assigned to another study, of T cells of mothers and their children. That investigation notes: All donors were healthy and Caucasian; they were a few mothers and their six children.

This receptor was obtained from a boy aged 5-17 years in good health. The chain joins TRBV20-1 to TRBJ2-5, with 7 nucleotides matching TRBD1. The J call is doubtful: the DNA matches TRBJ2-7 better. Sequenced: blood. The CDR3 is CSAKGQSYEQYF. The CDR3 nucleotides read TGCAGTGCTAAGGGACAGAGCTACGAGCAGTACTTC.